These T cell receptor beta chains were read from a single sample in a study of radiotherapy plus CTLA-4 blockade in lung cancer. TCRdb's copy holds only in-frame clones and misses some; the assay was immunoSEQ multiplex PCR. The sample holds about 51,000 clones, approximately 80% seen once. Sequences were derived from peripheral blood, sampled from a patient treated with radiotherapy plus ipilimumab. Receptors originate from a human donor with non-small cell lung cancer whose response to radiotherapy plus ipilimumab could not be evaluated. Both conserved end residues are part of each CDR3. D genes are given only for firm matches. The listing skips clone size in some rows; elsewhere it reads once, few, many or a size class.

.,TRBV5-1,.,TRBJ1-4,CASSLVGAGNEKLFF,TGCGCCAGCAGCTTGGTGGGCGCGGGGAATGAAAAACTGTTTTTT
.,TRBV7-2,TRBD2,TRBJ2-5,CASSLLGGGVQETQYF,TGTGCCAGCAGCTTATTAGGCGGGGGGGTTCAGGAGACCCAGTACTTC
.,TRBV6-4,.,TRBJ2-1,CASSDSNRRKYNEQFF,TGTGCCAGCAGTGACTCGAATCGGAGGAAATACAATGAGCAGTTCTTC
.,TRBV29-1,.,TRBJ2-3,CSVGRGGMGDTQYF,TGCAGCGTTGGCCGGGGCGGGATGGGGGATACGCAGTATTTT
.,TRBV7-3,.,TRBJ2-2,CASSLFSRTINTGELFF,TGTGCCAGCAGCTTATTTTCTCGGACAATTAACACCGGGGAGCTGTTTTTT
.,TRBV5-8,.,TRBJ1-6,CASSLRTPDNSPLHF,TGTGCCAGCAGCCTCCGGACACCCGATAATTCACCCCTCCACTTT
.,TRBV30,TRBD1,TRBJ1-1,CAWSDEGAMNTEAFF,TGTGCCTGGAGTGATGAGGGGGCGATGAACACTGAAGCTTTCTTT
.,TRBV18,.,TRBJ2-3,CASSPPGGTATDTQYF,TGTGCCAGCTCACCACCGGGCGGGACGGCAACCGATACGCAGTATTTT
.,TRBV7-2,.,TRBJ2-2,CASSPRGFFTGELFF,TGTGCCAGCAGCCCTAGGGGCTTTTTTACCGGGGAGCTGTTTTTT
.,TRBV7-9,TRBD2,TRBJ2-5,CASSSLASGRFEETQYF,TGTGCCAGCAGCTCGCTGGCTAGCGGGAGATTTGAAGAGACCCAGTACTTC
.,TRBV4-1,TRBD2,TRBJ2-5,CASSQEGLAGGKEAQYF,TGCGCCAGCAGCCAAGAGGGACTAGCGGGGGGAAAAGAGGCCCAGTACTTC
.,TRBV6-6,.,TRBJ2-6,CASSPSNGANVLTF,TGTGCCAGCAGCCCATCAAATGGGGCCAACGTCCTGACTTTC
.,TRBV5-1,TRBD2,TRBJ2-3,CASSLVSGRATDTQYF,TGCGCCAGCAGCTTGGTTAGCGGGAGGGCCACAGATACGCAGTATTTT
medium-sized,TRBV7-2,.,TRBJ2-7,CASSLGGGSYEQYF,TGTGCCAGCAGCTTAGGAGGGGGCTCCTACGAGCAGTACTTC
.,TRBV5-6,TRBD2,TRBJ2-1,CASSHFSFAGDGWNEQFF,TGTGCCAGCAGTCACTTCTCGTTCGCGGGAGATGGTTGGAATGAGCAGTTCTTC
few,TRBV4-1,TRBD1,TRBJ1-4,CASSHAGTGNEKLFF,TGCGCCAGCAGCCATGCCGGGACAGGGAACGAAAAACTGTTTTTT
.,TRBV5-1,TRBD1,TRBJ2-2,CASSSPRDRGLTASGELFF,TGCGCCAGCAGCTCACCCCGGGACAGGGGTCTTACAGCAAGCGGGGAGCTGTTTTTT
.,TRBV19,TRBD1,TRBJ2-7,CASSIRVGTDFYEQYF,TGTGCCAGTAGTATACGTGTCGGGACAGACTTCTACGAGCAGTACTTC
.,TRBV7-8,.,TRBJ2-5,CASSLGVGAETQYF,TGTGCCAGCAGCTTAGGGGTGGGAGCGGAGACCCAGTACTTC
.,TRBV19,.,TRBJ1-1,CASSILRGEAFF,TGTGCCAGTAGTATTCTTAGAGGTGAAGCTTTCTTT
.,TRBV5-1,.,TRBJ2-7,CASSFEGYEQYF,TGCGCCAGCAGCTTTGAGGGCTACGAGCAGTACTTC
.,TRBV5-8,.,TRBJ2-5,CASSFGTLQETQYF,TGTGCCAGCAGCTTTGGGACTCTACAAGAGACCCAGTACTTC
.,TRBV5-6,.,TRBJ2-5,CASSLVAGEETQYF,TGTGCCAGCAGCTTGGTCGCGGGCGAAGAGACCCAGTACTTC
.,TRBV7-9,.,TRBJ1-1,CASSFGPQPEAFF,TGTGCCAGCAGCTTTGGGCCTCAACCTGAAGCTTTCTTT
.,TRBV27,TRBD1,TRBJ1-2,CASSTTGTGGSYGYTF,TGTGCCAGCAGCACGACCGGGACAGGGGGCAGCTATGGCTACACCTTC
.,TRBV5-1,TRBD1,TRBJ2-7,CASSPGTGGSRDYEQYF,TGCGCCAGCAGCCCCGGGACAGGGGGCAGTAGGGACTACGAGCAGTACTTC
.,TRBV5-1,.,TRBJ1-1,CASSPGSGDTEAFF,TGCGCCAGCAGCCCCGGGTCAGGGGACACTGAAGCTTTCTTT
.,TRBV19,.,TRBJ1-2,CASSGRWGEVYGYTF,TGTGCCAGTAGTGGCCGTTGGGGGGAAGTCTATGGCTACACCTTC
.,TRBV19,.,TRBJ1-3,CASTLSSGNTIYF,TGTGCCAGTACCCTGAGCTCTGGAAACACCATATATTTT
.,TRBV15,.,TRBJ2-1,CATSTYDSESYNEQFF,TGTGCCACCAGCACATACGACTCGGAATCATACAATGAGCAGTTCTTC
.,TRBV7-2,TRBD2,TRBJ2-7,CASSLGASSGSSDYEQYF,TGTGCCAGCAGCTTAGGAGCATCTAGCGGGAGTTCTGACTACGAGCAGTACTTC
once,TRBV5-1,.,TRBJ2-6,CASSLEGRASSGANVLTF,TGCGCCAGCAGCTTGGAGGGCAGGGCTTCGTCTGGGGCCAACGTCCTGACTTTC